This TCR beta chain was observed in a study of CD8+CD57+ T cells in acquired aplastic anemia. Study summary: Average DNA yield from sorted CD4+ and CD8+ cells was roughly 3 ug.

Template material for TCR beta VDJ and CDR3 profiling consisted of genomic DNA. TCRdb re-analysed the reads in MiXCR, keeping a single row per CDR3 protein. There are some 44,000 distinct CDR3 sequences in the sample; approximately 67% occur only once, and more than 20% lies in the top ten. Turning to this clonotype: Its cognate antigen is unknown.

V lost 1 base, J lost 0 bases, and 11 bases lay in between. Per germline, CDR1 SQVTM and CDR2 ANQGSEA. This CDR3 has 15 residues. Whole-study findings and limits: It was found that 25 to 35 CD8+ CDR3 sequences were shared between patients and controls.

This TCR was recovered from a human donor in good health, serving as a control. The chain combines TRBV29-1 with TRBJ2-3; TRBD1 is a possible D gene (6 bases). The sample taken for sequencing was sorted CD4+, CD8+, or CD8+CD57+ T cells (not recorded which) from PBMCs. The CDR3 DNA follows: TGCAGCGTTGAAGCCGGGACAACTAGCACAGATACGCAGTATTTT. Its protein product is CSVEAGTTSTDTQYF.